Listed below are T cell receptor beta chains from one sample, sequenced in a study of T cell responses to AZD1222 COVID-19 vaccine. Profiled with immunoSEQ multiplex PCR; TCRdb holds only in-frame clones, not every one. The data contain some 86,000 clones, around 92% of them singletons. Sequenced here: peripheral blood, sampled on day 0 of AZD1222 vaccination. The receptors derive from an adult in good health. The CDR3 runs from the conserved cysteine through the conserved F or W. D genes are given only for firm matches. Some rows mark clone size as missing; the rest say once, few, many or name a class of expanded clone.

j_call,clone_size,d_call,v_call,cdr3_nt,cdr3_aa
TRBJ2-7,.,TRBD2,TRBV7-3,TGTGCCAGCAGCCCGAGCGGGACTAGCGGAACCTACGAGCAGTACTTC,CASSPSGTSGTYEQYF
TRBJ1-5,.,.,TRBV27,TGTGCCAGCAGTTCAAGGTGGGATCAGCCCCAGCATTTT,CASSSRWDQPQHF
TRBJ2-1,few,TRBD2,TRBV9,TGTGCCAGCAGCCCAGGGACTAGGAACTTTGGTGAGCAGTTCTTC,CASSPGTRNFGEQFF
TRBJ1-6,.,.,TRBV2,TGTGCCAGCAGTGGCCCACTAGGATCTAATTCACCCCTCCACTTT,CASSGPLGSNSPLHF
TRBJ2-7,.,.,TRBV9,TGTGCCAGCAGCCCGGGCGGGGAGGACGAGCAGTACTTC,CASSPGGEDEQYF
TRBJ2-7,.,.,TRBV4-1,TGCGCCAGCAGCACCCAGCCGACCTACGAGCAGTACTTC,CASSTQPTYEQYF
TRBJ2-5,.,.,TRBV9,TGTGCCAGCAGCGTTGGCCACAGGGTTGGGGAGACCCAGTACTTC,CASSVGHRVGETQYF
TRBJ1-2,.,TRBD1,TRBV30,TGTGCCTGGAGTGTACTTAAGGGCAGGGGGCTACCAGACAAGGGTGGCTACACCTTC,CAWSVLKGRGLPDKGGYTF
TRBJ2-7,.,.,TRBV6-2/TRBV6-3,TGTGCCAGCAGTTACTCTCCCTCCTACGAGCAGTACTTC,CASSYSPSYEQYF
TRBJ2-3,.,.,TRBV28,TGTGCCAGCAACACCCTAGGGAACACAGATACGCAGTATTTT,CASNTLGNTDTQYF
TRBJ1-5,.,.,TRBV28,TGTGCCAGCAGTTTGCAATCCTCACATCAGCCCCAGCATTTT,CASSLQSSHQPQHF
TRBJ2-1,.,TRBD2,TRBV27,TGTGCCAGCAGTTTATATCTAGCGGGAATATACAATGAGCAGTTCTTC,CASSLYLAGIYNEQFF
TRBJ1-3,.,TRBD1,TRBV18,TGTGCCAGCTCACCGACAGGGGGAAGAAACACCATATATTTT,CASSPTGGRNTIYF
TRBJ2-7,.,.,TRBV9,TGTGCCAGCAGCGTAGCTGGGACGGACTACGAGCAGTACTTC,CASSVAGTDYEQYF
TRBJ2-7,.,.,TRBV27,TGTGCCAGCAGTTTATCTGAGGGGTCCTACGAGCAGTACTTC,CASSLSEGSYEQYF
TRBJ1-2,.,.,TRBV19,TGTGCCAGCGGACACCTGACCAGGGACCTCAACCGTCTCACCTTC,CASGHLTRDLNRLTF
TRBJ2-5,.,.,TRBV7-7,TGTGCTAGCAGCTTAGTGAGGGGCCTCGAGACCCAGTACTTC,CASSLVRGLETQYF
TRBJ2-1,.,.,TRBV14,TGTGCCACCGGACTCGCGGGTATCCACAATGAGCAGTTCTTC,CATGLAGIHNEQFF
TRBJ2-2,once,TRBD2,TRBV9,TGTGCCAGCAGCGTAGCGACTAGCGGGTTGGCCGGGGAGCTGTTTTTT,CASSVATSGLAGELFF
TRBJ2-4,.,.,TRBV18,TGTGCCAGCTCACCACCCACTAATGAGAACATTCAGTACTTC,CASSPPTNENIQYF
TRBJ2-1,.,.,TRBV9,TGTGCCAGCAGCGTAGAGAATGAGCAGTTCTTC,CASSVENEQFF
TRBJ1-2,.,.,TRBV7-8,TGTGCCAGCAGCTTGGAGGTTGGTGGCGGCAGGGTATCTGGCTACACCTTC,CASSLEVGGGRVSGYTF
TRBJ2-7,.,.,TRBV27,TGTGCCAGCAGTTTATCGCCCCTAGGTGAGGCGCAGTACTTC,CASSLSPLGEAQYF
TRBJ1-2,few,.,TRBV24-1,TGTGCCACCAGTGAGGAGGGTTATGGCTACACCTTC,CATSEEGYGYTF
TRBJ2-1,few,.,TRBV19,TGTGCCAGTAGTGTTACGAGTCCCTTCAATGAGCAGTTCTTC,CASSVTSPFNEQFF
TRBJ2-7,.,.,TRBV6-2/TRBV6-3,TGTGCCAGCAGTTACTCGACAGGGGCGGGAGGGCCCACCTACGAGCAGTACTTC,CASSYSTGAGGPTYEQYF
TRBJ2-1,.,TRBD2,TRBV28,TGTGCCAGCACCGGCGGCGGTAGCGGGAACAATGAGCAGTTCTTC,CASTGGGSGNNEQFF
TRBJ2-3,.,TRBD2,TRBV15,TGTGCCACCCGGGAGGGTGGGAGAGATACGCAGTATTTT,CATREGGRDTQYF
TRBJ2-3,.,TRBD2,TRBV3-1/TRBV3-2,TGTGCCAGCAGCCAAGGACTAGCGGGAACAGATACGCAGTATTTT,CASSQGLAGTDTQYF
TRBJ1-5,.,.,TRBV6-5,TGTGCCAGCAGTACCACAGGGATCGAAAATCAGCCCCAGCATTTT,CASSTTGIENQPQHF
TRBJ1-2,.,TRBD1,TRBV5-4,TGTGCCAGCAGCCCAGCCCAGGGGGCGGGCTATGGCTACACCTTC,CASSPAQGAGYGYTF
TRBJ2-3,.,.,TRBV10-1,TGCGCCAGCAGTCGGTTCGCTTCTAGCACAGATACGCAGTATTTT,CASSRFASSTDTQYF
TRBJ2-1,.,TRBD2,TRBV14,TGTGCCAGCAGCCGAGGGACTAGCGGAAGATACAATGAGCAGTTCTTC,CASSRGTSGRYNEQFF
TRBJ2-1,.,.,TRBV24-1,TGTGCCACCAGTGCCTACAATGAGCAGTTCTTC,CATSAYNEQFF
TRBJ1-4,.,.,TRBV28,TGTGCCAGCAGCAACAGGTCTAGGTTTAATGAAAAACTGTTTTTT,CASSNRSRFNEKLFF
TRBJ1-5,.,.,TRBV7-9,TGTGCCAGCAGCTTAGCGGGGCCTGACGGCGACAATCAGCCCCAGCATTTT,CASSLAGPDGDNQPQHF
TRBJ2-3,.,.,TRBV6-1,TGTGCCAGCAGTGAACGGGGCAGACTATTGGGGTCCGGAGATACGCAGTATTTT,CASSERGRLLGSGDTQYF
TRBJ2-7,.,.,TRBV5-6,TGTGCCAGCAGCTTGATTTCCACCAGCCACGAGCAGTACTTC,CASSLISTSHEQYF
TRBJ2-1,.,.,TRBV7-9,TGTGCCAGCAGCTTACAGGGGAGAACCTACAATGAGCAGTTCTTC,CASSLQGRTYNEQFF
TRBJ2-1,.,.,TRBV19,TGTGCCAGCGGACTCTACAATGAGCAGTTCTTC,CASGLYNEQFF
TRBJ1-2,once,TRBD1,TRBV19,TGTGCCAGTAGGCGACAGGGGGCAACGGTTGGCTACACCTTC,CASRRQGATVGYTF
TRBJ2-2,once,.,TRBV25-1,TGTGCCAGCAGTCGCGGTGTCGTCGGGGAGCTGTTTTTT,CASSRGVVGELFF
TRBJ2-1,.,.,TRBV5-4,TGTGCCAGCAGCGGACGGGTCGGTATCTACAATGAGCAGTTCTTC,CASSGRVGIYNEQFF
TRBJ2-6,once,.,TRBV27,TGTGCCAGCATGGGACGGGCTGGGGCCAACGTCCTGACTTTC,CASMGRAGANVLTF
TRBJ2-7,.,.,TRBV5-1,TGCGCCAGCAGCTGGGGGACGTCTTACGAGCAGTACTTC,CASSWGTSYEQYF
TRBJ2-3,.,TRBD2,TRBV23-1,TGCGCCAGCAGGGGACTAGTTACCGAATATTTT,CASRGLVTEYF
TRBJ2-3,.,TRBD2,TRBV9,TGTGCCAGCAGCGTATCTAGCGGGACAACAGATACGCAGTATTTT,CASSVSSGTTDTQYF
TRBJ2-7,.,.,TRBV9,TGTGCCAGCAGCCCCCAGAACTCCTACGAGCAGTACTTT,CASSPQNSYEQYF
TRBJ2-1,.,.,TRBV7-2,TGTGCCAGGGAGATGGTACGCCTGCGTGAGCAGTTCTTC,CAREMVRLREQFF
TRBJ2-5,few,.,TRBV7-9,TGTGCCAGCGGCCCCAGGGGCGGTCAAGAGACCCAGTACTTC,CASGPRGGQETQYF
TRBJ2-7,few,.,TRBV28,TGTGCCAGCAGTCCACGACTAGTTCCCTACGAGCAGTACTTC,CASSPRLVPYEQYF
TRBJ2-7,.,.,TRBV6-5,TGTGCCAGCAGTTACTCGAAACAGAGGGCCTACGAGCAGTACTTC,CASSYSKQRAYEQYF
TRBJ1-2,.,.,TRBV24-1,TGTGCCACCAGGGGCAGGGGACGCGATGGCTACACCTTC,CATRGRGRDGYTF
TRBJ2-1,once,TRBD2,TRBV6-6,TGTGCCAGCAGTCCGTCCGGGACTAGCGGGAGCCATTTCTACAATGAGCAGTTCTTC,CASSPSGTSGSHFYNEQFF
TRBJ2-5,.,.,TRBV2,TGTGCCAGAGACTGGGGTTCCAAAGAGACCCAGTACTTC,CARDWGSKETQYF
TRBJ2-5,.,.,TRBV3-1/TRBV3-2,TGTGCCAGCAGCCAAGGTTCCGAGACCCAGTACTTC,CASSQGSETQYF
TRBJ1-2,many,.,TRBV7-3,TGTGCCAGCAGCTTAACGCCTACAGATGGCTACACCTTC,CASSLTPTDGYTF
TRBJ1-6,.,TRBD1,TRBV6-2/TRBV6-3,TGTGCCAGCAGCACCGGGACAGGGAGCTCCTATAATTCACCCCTCCACTTT,CASSTGTGSSYNSPLHF
TRBJ1-3,.,.,TRBV30,TGTGCCTGGAGTAGACAGTCTGGAAACACCATATATTTT,CAWSRQSGNTIYF